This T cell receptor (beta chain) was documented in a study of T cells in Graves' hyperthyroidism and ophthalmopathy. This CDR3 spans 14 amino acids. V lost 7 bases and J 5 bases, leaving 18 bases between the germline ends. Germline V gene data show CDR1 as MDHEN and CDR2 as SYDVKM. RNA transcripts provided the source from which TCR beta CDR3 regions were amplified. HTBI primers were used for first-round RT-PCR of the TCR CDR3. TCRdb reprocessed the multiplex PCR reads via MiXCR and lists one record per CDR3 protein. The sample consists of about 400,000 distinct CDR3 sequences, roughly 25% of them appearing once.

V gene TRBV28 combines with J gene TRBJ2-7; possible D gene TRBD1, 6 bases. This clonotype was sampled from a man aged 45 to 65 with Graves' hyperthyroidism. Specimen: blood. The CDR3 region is CASTSDRIPHEQYF. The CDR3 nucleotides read TGTGCCAGCACCTCGGACAGAATCCCCCACGAGCAGTACTTC.